This TCR beta chain originates from a study of T cells in Graves' hyperthyroidism and ophthalmopathy. Study-wide findings and caveats: Ophthalmopathy stood apart from stable hyperthyroidism in a 13 V-J model. Blood also held most thyroid clonotypes expanded beyond 0.001.

Notes on this clonotype: Its antigen is not identified.

Amplification yielded TCR beta CDR3 regions, with RNA transcripts as the source. The TCR CDR3 was amplified in a first-round RT-PCR using the HTBI primer set. MiXCR was run by TCRdb on the multiplex PCR reads, yielding one entry per CDR3 protein. The sample holds over 150,000 distinct CDR3 sequences; around 17% are singletons and the top ten take 53%. Trimming took off 0 bases at V and 6 bases at J, with 14 bases between the two ends. The CDR3 sequence is 16 residues long. Patients were excluded for uncontrolled infection, other autoimmune disease, pregnancy or lactation. The diagnostic basis comprised clinical symptoms, serum thyroxine and TRAb, thyroid ultrasound and orbital computed tomography.

The sequence derives from a woman in her forties or fifties with Graves' hyperthyroidism. The V and J genes are TRBV12-3 or TRBV12-4 and TRBJ2-2; D uncertain. The sequencing input was blood. The CDR3 is CASSLALGPGPGELFF. CDR3 nucleotide sequence: TGTGCCAGCAGTTTAGCGCTAGGACCGGGTCCCGGGGAGCTGTTTTTT.